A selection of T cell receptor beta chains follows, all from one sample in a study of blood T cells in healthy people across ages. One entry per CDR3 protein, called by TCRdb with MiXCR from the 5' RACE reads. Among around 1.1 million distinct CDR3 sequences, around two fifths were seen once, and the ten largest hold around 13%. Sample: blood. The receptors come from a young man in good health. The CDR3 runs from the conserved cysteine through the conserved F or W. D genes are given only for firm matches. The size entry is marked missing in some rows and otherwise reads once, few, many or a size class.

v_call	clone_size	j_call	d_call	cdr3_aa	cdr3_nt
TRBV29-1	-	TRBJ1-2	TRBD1	CSVGTGTWGYTF	TGCAGCGTTGGGACAGGGACTTGGGGCTACACCTTC
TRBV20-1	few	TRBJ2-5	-	CSARDLNRAQETQYF	TGCAGTGCTAGAGATCTGAACAGGGCCCAAGAGACCCAGTACTTC
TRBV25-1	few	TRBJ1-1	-	CASSEGKGRVSEAFF	TGTGCCAGCAGTGAGGGAAAGGGGCGCGTATCTGAAGCTTTCTTT
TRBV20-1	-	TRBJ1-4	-	CSARLVGVGEKLFF	TGCAGTGCTAGGCTTGTGGGGGTTGGTGAAAAACTGTTTTTT
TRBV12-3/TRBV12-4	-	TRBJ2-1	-	CASSPGRARSYNEQFF	TGTGCCAGCAGTCCCGGAAGGGCCCGGTCCTACAATGAACAGTTCTTC
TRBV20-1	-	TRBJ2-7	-	CSVLPGSTYEQYF	TGCAGTGTTCTTCCAGGGTCCACCTACGAGCAGTACTTC
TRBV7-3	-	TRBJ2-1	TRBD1	CASSLMSQGSNNEQFF	TGTGCCAGCAGCTTAATGTCACAGGGGTCAAACAATGAGCAGTTCTTC
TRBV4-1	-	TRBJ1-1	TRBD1	CASSQEFRGSTEAFF	TGCGCCAGCAGCCAAGAGTTCAGGGGGAGCACTGAAGCTTTCTTT
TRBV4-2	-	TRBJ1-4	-	CASSEKRSATNEKLFF	TGTGCCAGCAGCGAAAAAAGGAGCGCAACTAATGAAAAACTGTTTTTT
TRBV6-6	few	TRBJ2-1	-	CASSYREFGGNEQFF	TGTGCCAGCAGTTACCGGGAATTCGGTGGCAATGAGCAGTTCTTC
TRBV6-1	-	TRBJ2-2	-	CASRRENTGELFF	TGTGCCAGCAGGAGGGAGAACACCGGGGAGCTGTTTTTT
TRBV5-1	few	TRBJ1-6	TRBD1	CASSSGQDNSPLHF	TGCGCCAGCAGCTCGGGACAGGATAATTCACCCCTCCACTTT
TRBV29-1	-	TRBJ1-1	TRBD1	CSVAGDRDEAFF	TGCAGCGTTGCGGGGGACAGGGATGAAGCTTTCTTT